The clone carrying this TCR beta chain was observed a single time. Trimming cost V 3 bases and J 8 bases; bases outside gene matches: 11. Looked up from germline, CDR1 is SQVTM and CDR2 is ANQGSEA. There are 15 residues in the CDR3. This sample is drawn from a study of blood T cell repertoires in COVID-19. The repertoire was sequenced with immunoSEQ multiplex PCR; TCRdb's copy has only in-frame clones and lacks some. The sample has 85,000 to 90,000 clones, around 87% seen once; the top ten hold 0.85% to 1.2%. Sequences were obtained from peripheral blood. The rearrangement links TRBV29-1 to TRBJ2-1; 9 nucleotides match TRBD2. This receptor was identified in a human donor in a cohort sampled during active COVID-19. CDR3 amino acids: CSVENSEREVDEQFF. The DNA for the CDR3 is TGCAGCGTTGAGAATTCTGAGCGGGAGGTCGATGAGCAGTTCTTC.